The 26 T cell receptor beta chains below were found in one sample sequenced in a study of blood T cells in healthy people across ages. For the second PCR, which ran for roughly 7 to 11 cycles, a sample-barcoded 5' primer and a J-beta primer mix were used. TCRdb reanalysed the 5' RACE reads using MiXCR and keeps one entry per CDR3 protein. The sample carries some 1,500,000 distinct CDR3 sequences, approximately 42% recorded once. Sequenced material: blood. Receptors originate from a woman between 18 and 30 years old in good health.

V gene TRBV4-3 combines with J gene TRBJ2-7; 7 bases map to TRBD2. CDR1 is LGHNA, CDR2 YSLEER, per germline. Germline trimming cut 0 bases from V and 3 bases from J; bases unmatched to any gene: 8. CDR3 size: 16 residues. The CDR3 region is CASSQEWGGSLYEQYF. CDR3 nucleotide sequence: TGCGCCAGCAGCCAAGAATGGGGGGGATCTCTCTACGAGCAGTACTTC.

This CDR3 is CSVDGGGANEQFF. DNA for the CDR3: TGCAGCGTTGACGGCGGGGGGGCCAATGAGCAGTTCTTC. The chain couples TRBV29-1 to TRBJ2-1, with 9 bases aligning to TRBD2. Per the germline V gene, CDR1 is SQVTM and CDR2 is ANQGSEA. The CDR3 runs 13 residues. The ends lost 3 bases at V and 6 bases at J; junction bases unmatched: 3.

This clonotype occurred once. The chain's CDR3 is CSGRGSSYEQYF. In DNA, the CDR3 is TGCAGCGGGCGAGGGAGCTCCTACGAGCAGTACTTC. The chain is built from TRBV29-1 and TRBJ2-7; maybe TRBD2 (5 bases). Germline CDR1 and CDR2: SQVTM and ANQGSEA. CDR3 length: 12 amino acids. With 7 bases removed from V and 0 bases from J, the gap between germline ends came to 10 bases.

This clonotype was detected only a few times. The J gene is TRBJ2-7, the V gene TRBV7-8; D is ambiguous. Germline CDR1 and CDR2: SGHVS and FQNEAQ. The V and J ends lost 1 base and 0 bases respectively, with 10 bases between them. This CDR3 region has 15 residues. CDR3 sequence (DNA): TGTGCCAGCAGCTTAGGGCCTACCCGCTCCTACGAGCAGTACTTC. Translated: CASSLGPTRSYEQYF.

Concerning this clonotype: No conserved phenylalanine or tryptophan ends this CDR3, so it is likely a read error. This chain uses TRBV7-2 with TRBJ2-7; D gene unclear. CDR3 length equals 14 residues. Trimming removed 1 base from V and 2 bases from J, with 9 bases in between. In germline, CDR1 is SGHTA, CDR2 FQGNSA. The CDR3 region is CASSLVVGAYEQYL. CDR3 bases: TGTGCCAGCAGCTTAGTCGTCGGCGCCTACGAGCAGTACTTA.

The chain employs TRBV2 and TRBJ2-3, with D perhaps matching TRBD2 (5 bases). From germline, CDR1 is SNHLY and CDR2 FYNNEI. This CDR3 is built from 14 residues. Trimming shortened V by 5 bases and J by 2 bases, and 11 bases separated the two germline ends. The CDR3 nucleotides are TGTGCCAGCAGTCGGGAAATCCTCACAGATACGCAGTATTTT. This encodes CASSREILTDTQYF.

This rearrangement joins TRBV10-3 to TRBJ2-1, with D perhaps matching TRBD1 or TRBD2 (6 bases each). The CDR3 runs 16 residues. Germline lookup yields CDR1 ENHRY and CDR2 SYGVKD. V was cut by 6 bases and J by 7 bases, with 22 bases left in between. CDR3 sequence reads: CAIRFGGRGDGNEQFF. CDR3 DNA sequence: TGTGCCATCAGATTCGGGGGCAGAGGGGATGGGAATGAGCAGTTCTTC.

CDR3 DNA sequence: TGTGCCAGCAGCATAATCCCGACAGGGAATGTTGGGACAGATACGCAGTATTTT. This codes for CASSIIPTGNVGTDTQYF. The V call is TRBV7-2, the J call TRBJ2-3, with TRBD1 matching 7 bases. CDR3 length: 18 residues. Trimming at V came to 5 bases and at J to 3 bases, leaving 17 bases not matched to a gene. CDR1 SGHTA and CDR2 FQGNSA come from the germline V gene.

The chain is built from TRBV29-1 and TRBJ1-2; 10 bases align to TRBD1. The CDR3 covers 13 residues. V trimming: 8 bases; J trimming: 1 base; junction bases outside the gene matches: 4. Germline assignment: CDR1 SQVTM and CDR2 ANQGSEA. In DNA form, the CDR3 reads TGCAGCACATGGGACAGGGGTAACTATGGCTACACCTTC. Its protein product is CSTWDRGNYGYTF. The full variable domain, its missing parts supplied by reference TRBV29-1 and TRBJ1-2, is SAVISQKPSRDICQRGTSLTIQCQVDSQVTMMFWYRQQPGQSLTLIATANQGSEATYESGFVIDKFPISRPNLTFSTLTVSNMSPEDSSIYLCSTWDRGNYGYTFGSGTRLTVV.

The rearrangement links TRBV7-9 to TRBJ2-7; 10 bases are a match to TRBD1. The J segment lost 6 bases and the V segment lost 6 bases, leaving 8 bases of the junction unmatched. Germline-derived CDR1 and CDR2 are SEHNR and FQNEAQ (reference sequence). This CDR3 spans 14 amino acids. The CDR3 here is CASSPGQGMCEQYF. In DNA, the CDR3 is TGTGCCAGCAGTCCGGGACAGGGGATGTGCGAGCAGTACTTC.

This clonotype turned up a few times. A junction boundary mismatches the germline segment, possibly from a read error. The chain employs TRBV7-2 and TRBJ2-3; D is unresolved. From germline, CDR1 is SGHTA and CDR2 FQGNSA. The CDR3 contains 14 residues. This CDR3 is CANSFVPLPDTQYF. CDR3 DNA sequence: TGTGCCAACAGCTTTGTTCCCCTCCCAGATACGCAGTATTTT.

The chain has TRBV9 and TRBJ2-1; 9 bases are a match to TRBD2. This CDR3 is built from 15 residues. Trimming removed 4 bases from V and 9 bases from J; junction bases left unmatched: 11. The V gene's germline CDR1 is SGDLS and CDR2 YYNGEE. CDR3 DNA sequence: TGTGCCAGCAGCTCTCCGGGACTAGCTATGGTTGAGCAGTTCTTC. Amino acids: CASSSPGLAMVEQFF.

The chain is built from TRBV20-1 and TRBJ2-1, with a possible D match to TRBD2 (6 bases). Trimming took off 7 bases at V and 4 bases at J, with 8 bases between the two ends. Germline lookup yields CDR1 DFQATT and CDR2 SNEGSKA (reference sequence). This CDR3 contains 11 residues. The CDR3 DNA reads TGCAGTGATGCGGGATACAATGAGCAGTTCTTC. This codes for CSDAGYNEQFF.

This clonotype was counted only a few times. The CDR3 DNA reads TGCGCCAGCAGCCAAGATGGGGAGGTAGCGCTTGATGAGCAGTTCTTC. This encodes CASSQDGEVALDEQFF. The chain recombines TRBV4-1 with TRBJ2-1; perhaps TRBD2 as D (6 bases). V lost 0 bases and J 8 bases, leaving 17 bases between the germline ends. The germline V gene encodes CDR1 MGHRA and CDR2 YSYEKL. This CDR3 has 16 amino acids.

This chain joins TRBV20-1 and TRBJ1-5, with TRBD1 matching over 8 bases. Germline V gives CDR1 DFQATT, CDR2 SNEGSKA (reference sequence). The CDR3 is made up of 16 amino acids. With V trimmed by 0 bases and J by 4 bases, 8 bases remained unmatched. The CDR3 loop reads CSARDRRTGINQPQHF. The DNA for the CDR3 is TGCAGTGCTAGAGATAGACGGACAGGGATAAATCAGCCCCAGCATTTT.

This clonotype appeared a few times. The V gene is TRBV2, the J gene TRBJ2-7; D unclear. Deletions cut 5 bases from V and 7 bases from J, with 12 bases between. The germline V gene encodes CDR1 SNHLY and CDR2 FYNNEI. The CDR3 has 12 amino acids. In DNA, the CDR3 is TGTGCCAGCAGTCAGTCTCTGAGGGAGCAGTACTTC. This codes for CASSQSLREQYF.

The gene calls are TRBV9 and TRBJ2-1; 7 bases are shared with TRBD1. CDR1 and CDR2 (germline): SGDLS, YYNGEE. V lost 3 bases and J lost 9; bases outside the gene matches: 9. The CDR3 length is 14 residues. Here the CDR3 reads CASSGRQGWGEQFF. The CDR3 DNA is TGTGCCAGCAGCGGGCGACAGGGTTGGGGTGAGCAGTTCTTC.

CDR3 loop: CSARPQGRKTQYF. CDR3 bases: TGCAGTGCTAGACCGCAGGGGAGGAAGACCCAGTACTTC. The rearrangement joins TRBV20-1 to TRBJ2-5; the D gene could be TRBD1 or TRBD2 (6 bases each). CDR1 and CDR2 from the germline V gene are DFQATT and SNEGSKA (reference sequence). V lost 2 bases and J lost 6, with 13 bases in between. The CDR3 totals 13 residues.

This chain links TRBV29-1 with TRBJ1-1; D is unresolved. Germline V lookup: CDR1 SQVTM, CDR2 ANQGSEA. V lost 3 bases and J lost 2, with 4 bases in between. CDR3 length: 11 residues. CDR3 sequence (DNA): TGCAGCGTTGATCCCAACACTGAAGCTTTCTTT. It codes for CSVDPNTEAFF.

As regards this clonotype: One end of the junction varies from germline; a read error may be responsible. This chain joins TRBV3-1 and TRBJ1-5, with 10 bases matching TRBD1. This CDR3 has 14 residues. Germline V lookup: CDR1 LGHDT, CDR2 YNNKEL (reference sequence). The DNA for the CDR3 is TGTGCCAGCGGCCAAGGGACAGGGGTTCAGCCCCAGCATTTT. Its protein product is CASGQGTGVQPQHF.

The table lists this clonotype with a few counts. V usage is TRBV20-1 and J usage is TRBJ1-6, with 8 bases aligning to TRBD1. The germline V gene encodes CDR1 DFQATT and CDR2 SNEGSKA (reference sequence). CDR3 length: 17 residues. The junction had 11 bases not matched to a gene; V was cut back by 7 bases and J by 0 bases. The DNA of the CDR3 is TGCAGTGACCCGGGACAGGTCGTCATCTCCTATAATTCACCCCTCCACTTT. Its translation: CSDPGQVVISYNSPLHF.

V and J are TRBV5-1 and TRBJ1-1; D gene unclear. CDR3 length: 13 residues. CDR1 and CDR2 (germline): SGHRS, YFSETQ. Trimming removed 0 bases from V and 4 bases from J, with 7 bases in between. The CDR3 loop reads CASSLAWATEAFF. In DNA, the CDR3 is TGCGCCAGCAGCTTGGCCTGGGCCACTGAAGCTTTCTTT.

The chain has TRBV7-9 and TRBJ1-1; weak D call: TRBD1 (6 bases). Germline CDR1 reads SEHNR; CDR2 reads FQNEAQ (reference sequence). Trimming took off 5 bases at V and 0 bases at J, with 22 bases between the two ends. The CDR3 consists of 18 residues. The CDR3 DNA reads TGTGCCAGCAGCCGGGCCCTCGGGGGGCCCTACATGAACACTGAAGCTTTCTTT. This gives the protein CASSRALGGPYMNTEAFF. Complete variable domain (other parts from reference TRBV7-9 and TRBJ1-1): DTGVSQNPRHKITKRGQNVTFRCDPISEHNRLYWYRQTLGQGPEFLTYFQNEAQLEKSRLLSDRFSAERPKGSFSTLEIQRTEQGDSAMYLCASSRALGGPYMNTEAFFGQGTRLTVV.

The CDR3 loop is CASSLVSGRVYEQYF. The CDR3 nucleotides read TGTGCCAGCAGTCTGGTTAGCGGGAGGGTCTACGAGCAGTACTTC. The chain couples TRBV6-5 to TRBJ2-7, with TRBD2 identical over 11 bases. The CDR3 spans 15 residues. Germline CDR1 reads MNHEY; CDR2 reads SVGAGI. V trimming: 5 bases; J trimming: 3 bases; junction bases outside the gene matches: 6.

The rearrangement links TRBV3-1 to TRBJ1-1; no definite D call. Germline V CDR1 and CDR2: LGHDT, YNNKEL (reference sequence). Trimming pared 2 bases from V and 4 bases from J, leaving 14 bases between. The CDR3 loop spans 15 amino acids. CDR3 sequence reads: CASSQWQSWGTEAFF. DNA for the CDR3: TGTGCCAGCAGCCAATGGCAGTCTTGGGGCACTGAAGCTTTCTTT.

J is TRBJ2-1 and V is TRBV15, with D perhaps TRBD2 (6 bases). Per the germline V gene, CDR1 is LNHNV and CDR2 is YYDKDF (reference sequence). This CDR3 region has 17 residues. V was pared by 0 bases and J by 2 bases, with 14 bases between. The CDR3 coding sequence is TGTGCCACCAGCAGAGATCCGGGGGTAATTACCTACAATGAGCAGTTCTTC. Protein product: CATSRDPGVITYNEQFF.